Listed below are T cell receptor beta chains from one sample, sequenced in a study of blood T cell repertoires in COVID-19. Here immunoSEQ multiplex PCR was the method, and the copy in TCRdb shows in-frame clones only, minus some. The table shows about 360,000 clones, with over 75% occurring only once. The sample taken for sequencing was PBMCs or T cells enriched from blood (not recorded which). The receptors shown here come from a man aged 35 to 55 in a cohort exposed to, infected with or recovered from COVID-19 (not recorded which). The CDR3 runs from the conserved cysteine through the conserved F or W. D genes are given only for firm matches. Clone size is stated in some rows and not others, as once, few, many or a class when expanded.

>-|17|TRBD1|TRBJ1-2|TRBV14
TGTGCCAGCAGCCCGGGGACAGGGCGAGGGTTCGGGTATGGCTACACCTTC
CASSPGTGRGFGYGYTF
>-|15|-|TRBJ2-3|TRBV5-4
TGTGCCAGCAGCGTAAATCTAGTTCCCGGAGATACGCAGTATTTT
CASSVNLVPGDTQYF
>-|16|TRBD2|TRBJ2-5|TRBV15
TGTGCCACCAGCAGAGACCTAGCGGGGACCCAAGAGACCCAGTACTTC
CATSRDLAGTQETQYF
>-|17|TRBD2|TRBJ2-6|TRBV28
TGTGCCAGCAGTCTTAGCGGGAGCTTCTCTGGGGCCAACGTCCTGACTTTC
CASSLSGSFSGANVLTF
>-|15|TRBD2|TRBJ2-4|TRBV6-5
TGTGCCAGCCTTTACTCGGGGGGGCTCAAAAACATTCAGTACTTC
CASLYSGGLKNIQYF
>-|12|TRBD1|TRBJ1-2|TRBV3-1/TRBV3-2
TGTGCCAGCAGCCTACAGGGGGCTGGCTACACCTTC
CASSLQGAGYTF
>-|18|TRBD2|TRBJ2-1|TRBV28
TGTGCCAGCACCTCTCGAGGTAGCGGGAGAAGCTCCTACAATGAGCAGTTCTTC
CASTSRGSGRSSYNEQFF
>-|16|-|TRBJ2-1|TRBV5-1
TGCGCCAGCAGCTTGGAGTTTACGAGCTCCTACAATGAGCAGTTCTTC
CASSLEFTSSYNEQFF
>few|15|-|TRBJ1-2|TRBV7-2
TGTGCCAGCAGCTTAATTCGGGGGGACCTCTATGGCTACACCTTC
CASSLIRGDLYGYTF
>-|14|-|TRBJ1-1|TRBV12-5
TGTGCTAGTGGTTTGGTATGGAAGGGGGATGAAGCTTTCTTT
CASGLVWKGDEAFF
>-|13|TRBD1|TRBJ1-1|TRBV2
TGTGCCAGCAGGGGACAGATGAACACTGAAGCTTTCTTT
CASRGQMNTEAFF
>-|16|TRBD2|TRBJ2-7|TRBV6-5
TGTGCCAGCAGTTACCGAGGGACTAGCAACTCCTACGAGCAGTACTTC
CASSYRGTSNSYEQYF
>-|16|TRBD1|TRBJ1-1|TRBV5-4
TGTGCCAGCGCTAGGGGACAGGTGGCTCTTAACACTGAAGCTTTCTTT
CASARGQVALNTEAFF
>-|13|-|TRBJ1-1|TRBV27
TGTGCCAGCAGTTCCCAGGGAAAATCTGAAGCTTTCTTT
CASSSQGKSEAFF
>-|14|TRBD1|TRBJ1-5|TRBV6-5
TGTGCCAGCAGTTGGACAGGGCTAGGTCAGCCCCAGCATTTT
CASSWTGLGQPQHF
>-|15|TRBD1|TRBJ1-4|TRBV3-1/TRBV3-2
TGTGCCAGCAGCCTCATGACAGGGGGCTATGAAAAACTGTTTTTT
CASSLMTGGYEKLFF
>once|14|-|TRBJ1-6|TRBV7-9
TGTGCCAGCAGCTCTACAGGACCGAATTCACCCCTCCACTTT
CASSSTGPNSPLHF
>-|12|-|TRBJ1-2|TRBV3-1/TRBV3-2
TGTGCCAGCAGCCAAGGAGGGAAAGGCTACACCTTC
CASSQGGKGYTF
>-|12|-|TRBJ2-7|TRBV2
TGTGCCAGCAGGACTGACTCCTACGAGCAGTACTTC
CASRTDSYEQYF
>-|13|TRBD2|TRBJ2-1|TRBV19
TGTGCCAGTAGTGGACTAGCGGGAACTGAGCAGTTCTTC
CASSGLAGTEQFF
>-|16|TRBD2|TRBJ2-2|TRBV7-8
TGTGCCAGCAGCCAGAACGGGAGGTTGAACACCGGGGAGCTGTTTTTT
CASSQNGRLNTGELFF
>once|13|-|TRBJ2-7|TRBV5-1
TGCGCCAGCAGCTTAGGCGGGCCCTACGAGCAGTACTTC
CASSLGGPYEQYF
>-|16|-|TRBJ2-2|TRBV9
TGTGCCAGCAGCGTAGTCGGGGGTTGGAACACCGGGGAGCTGTTTTTT
CASSVVGGWNTGELFF
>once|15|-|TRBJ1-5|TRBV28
TGTGCCAGCAGTTTATTCGGGGGAAGCAATCAGCCCCAGCATTTT
CASSLFGGSNQPQHF
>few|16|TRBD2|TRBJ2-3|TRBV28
TGTGCCAGCAGCCGCGGGAGGCTAGACCTCACAGATACGCAGTATTTT
CASSRGRLDLTDTQYF
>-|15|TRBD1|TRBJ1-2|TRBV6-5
TGTGCCAGCAGGAAACCGGGACAGGGCCTGGGGGGCTACACCTTC
CASRKPGQGLGGYTF
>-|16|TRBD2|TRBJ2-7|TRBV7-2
TGTGCCAGCAGCCTGGGACTAGCGGGAGGGAGGTACGAGCAGTACTTC
CASSLGLAGGRYEQYF
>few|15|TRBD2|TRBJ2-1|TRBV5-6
TGTGCCAGCAGCTTGCAGAGCGGGAGAATAAATGAGCAGTTCTTC
CASSLQSGRINEQFF
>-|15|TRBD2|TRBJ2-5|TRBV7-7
TGTGCCAGCAGCTTAATGGGACTAGCGGGAGAGACCCAGTACTTC
CASSLMGLAGETQYF
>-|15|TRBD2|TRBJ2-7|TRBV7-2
TGTGCCAGCAGCTTGACTAGCGGGACCCACTACGAGCAGTACTTC
CASSLTSGTHYEQYF
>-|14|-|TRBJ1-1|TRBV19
TGTGCCAGTAGTATCAACAGGATGAACACTGAAGCTTTCTTT
CASSINRMNTEAFF
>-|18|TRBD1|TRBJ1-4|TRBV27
TGTGCCAGCAGTACCCTCAGACAGGGGAGTGCAACTAATGAAAAACTGTTTTTT
CASSTLRQGSATNEKLFF
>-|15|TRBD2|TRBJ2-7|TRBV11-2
TGTGCCAGCAGCTTTCTCCGGGAGGGGAACTACGAGCAGTACTTC
CASSFLREGNYEQYF
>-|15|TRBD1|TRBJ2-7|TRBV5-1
TGCGCCAGCAGCCGGGGACAGGGAGGATCCTACGAGCAGTACTTC
CASSRGQGGSYEQYF
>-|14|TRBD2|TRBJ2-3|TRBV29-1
TGCAGCGTTCCTATTAGCGGGACTTCCGGTACGCAGTATTTT
CSVPISGTSGTQYF
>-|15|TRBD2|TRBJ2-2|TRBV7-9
TGTGCCAGCAGCTTAGTAGCGGGAGGTACCGGGGAGCTGTTTTTT
CASSLVAGGTGELFF
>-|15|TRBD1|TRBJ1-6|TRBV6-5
TGTGCCAGCAGTTCAGGACAGGTGACTAATTCACCCCTCCACTTT
CASSSGQVTNSPLHF
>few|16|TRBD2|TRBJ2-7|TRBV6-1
TGTGCCAGCAGTGAAGCGTCGGGGGGACGGCCCTACGAGCAGTACTTC
CASSEASGGRPYEQYF
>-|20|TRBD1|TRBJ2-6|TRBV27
TGTGCCAGCAGTTTATCGACCTGGACAGGGGGTTTGTCTGGGGCCAACGTCCTGACTTTC
CASSLSTWTGGLSGANVLTF
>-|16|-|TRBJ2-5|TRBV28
TGTGCCAGCAGTTCTATACCGGGACTCCCAGGGGAGACCCAGTACTTC
CASSSIPGLPGETQYF
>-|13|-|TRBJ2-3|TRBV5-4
TGTGCCAGCAGCCCCGGCGGCAGAGATACGCAGTATTTT
CASSPGGRDTQYF
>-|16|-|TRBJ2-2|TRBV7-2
TGTGCCAGCAGCACAAGGACTACACCCAGACCCGGGGAGCTGTTTTTT
CASSTRTTPRPGELFF
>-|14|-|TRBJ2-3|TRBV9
TGTGCCAGCAGCGTATCGGGGTTCACAGATACGCAGTATTTT
CASSVSGFTDTQYF
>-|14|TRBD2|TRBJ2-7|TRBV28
TGTGCCAGCAGTACGACTAGCGGACCCTCGGAGCAGTACTTC
CASSTTSGPSEQYF
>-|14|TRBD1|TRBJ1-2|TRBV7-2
TGTGCCAGCAGCTCAACCGGGACAGGGCTTGGCTACACCTTC
CASSSTGTGLGYTF
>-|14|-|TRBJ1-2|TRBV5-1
TGCGCCAGCAGCCCTACGGCAGGCAACTATGGCTACACCTTC
CASSPTAGNYGYTF
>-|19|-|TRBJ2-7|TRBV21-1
TGTGCCAGCAGCAAAGGGAGACTACCCCTAATAGTCAGGGGCTACGAGCAGTACTTC
CASSKGRLPLIVRGYEQYF
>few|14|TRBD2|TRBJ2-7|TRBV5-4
TGTGCCAGCAGCTCCGGACTAGGAGGAAACGAGCAGTACTTC
CASSSGLGGNEQYF
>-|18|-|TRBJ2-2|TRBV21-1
TGTGCCAGCTGCTCCCCGGGACACCGACCCTCGAACACCGGGGAGCTGTTTTTT
CASCSPGHRPSNTGELFF
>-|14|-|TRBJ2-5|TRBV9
TGTGCCAGCAGCCAGGGGGCGGGAGGGGAGACCCAGTACTTC
CASSQGAGGETQYF
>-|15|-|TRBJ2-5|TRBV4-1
TGCGCCAGCAGCCAAGATCCAAGTCAGGCAGAGACCCAGTACTTC
CASSQDPSQAETQYF
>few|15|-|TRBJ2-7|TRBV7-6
TGTGCCAGCAGCCCTTTTCAGCGGGTAAATAACGAGCAGTACTTC
CASSPFQRVNNEQYF
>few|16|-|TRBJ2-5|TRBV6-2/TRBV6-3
TGTGCCAGCAGTTACACGGCAGGCCGAAGGCAAGAGACCCAGTACTTC
CASSYTAGRRQETQYF
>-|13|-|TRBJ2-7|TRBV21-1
TGTGCCAGCAGCAAAGCCCGGTTCTACGAGCAGTACTTC
CASSKARFYEQYF
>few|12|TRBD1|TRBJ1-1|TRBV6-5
TGTGCCGCCAAGACAGGGGGAACTGAAGCTTTCTTT
CAAKTGGTEAFF